Listed here are 24 T cell receptor beta chains from one sample, sequenced in a study of CD8+ T cells in alopecia areata. As for treatment: oral pan-JAK inhibitor, 5-10 mg twice daily. Isolated RNA was reverse transcribed into cDNA used as the sequencing template. Clones were read by immunoSEQ multiplex PCR, and TCRdb kept only the in-frame ones, dropping some. The data show about 220,000 clones, around 57% seen once. Sequencing used CD4+ T cells sorted from blood, obtained at week 4, from a patient treated with tofacitinib. The receptor set was obtained from a human donor with alopecia areata.

The chain uses TRBV30 and TRBJ2-3; 14 bases map to TRBD2. V was clipped by 1 base and J by 7 bases; unmatched bases: 7. Looked up from germline, CDR1 is GTSNPN and CDR2 is SVGIG (reference sequence). This CDR3 comprises 16 residues. The CDR3 here is CAWSAHWTSGGHTQYF. In DNA, the CDR3 is TGTGCCTGGAGTGCCCATTGGACTAGCGGGGGGCATACGCAGTATTTT.

The rearrangement joins TRBV23-1 to TRBJ1-2; no firm D call. TRBV23-1 is placed among ORFs of uncertain function. The length of the CDR3 is 15 residues. The V and J ends lost 8 bases and 4 bases respectively, with 20 bases between them. The CDR3 sequence is CASQYSGLQSYGYTF. The CDR3 coding sequence is TGCGCCAGCCAGTACAGCGGACTGCAGTCCTATGGCTACACCTTC.

CDR3 loop: CASSSRAAGANVLTF. For the CDR3, the DNA is TGTGCCAGCAGCTCTAGGGCGGCTGGGGCCAACGTCCTGACTTTC. The V call is TRBV7-9, the J call TRBJ2-6, with D hard to call. V was shortened by 4 bases and J by 2 bases, with 9 bases between the two germline ends. The CDR3 has 15 residues. Germline V gene sequence: CDR1 SEHNR, CDR2 FQNEAQ (reference sequence).

The rearrangement joins TRBV29-1 to TRBJ2-1; D remains unclear. V lost 7 bases to trimming and J lost 5 bases, with 12 bases between them. The length of the CDR3 is 12 residues. Germline values: CDR1 SQVTM, CDR2 ANQGSEA. The CDR3 nucleotides are TGCAGCGGAGTTAGGGCTAACAATGAGCAGTTCTTC. It yields the protein CSGVRANNEQFF.

This clone appeared a few times. The rearrangement uses TRBV23-1 and TRBJ2-6; tentative D call: TRBD2 (6 bases). TRBV23-1 is flagged as an ORF with uncertain function. Trimming shortened V by 5 bases and J by 0 bases, and 23 bases separated the two germline ends. The CDR3 loop spans 20 amino acids. DNA for the CDR3: TGCGCCAGCAGTGCTGATGGCGGGGCCCCCCCCCTCTCTGGGGCCAACGTCCTGACTTTC. Translation: CASSADGGAPPLSGANVLTF.

The V gene is TRBV30, the J gene TRBJ1-5; TRBD1 aligns across 9 bases. The germline V gene has CDR1 GTSNPN and CDR2 SVGIG (reference sequence). V was pared by 4 bases and J by 9 bases, with 10 bases of the junction left unmatched. The CDR3 spans 14 residues. In DNA form, the CDR3 reads TGTGCCTGGAATACGGACAGGGGCCAAGGGCCCCAGCATTTT. Its translation: CAWNTDRGQGPQHF.

This clone was found a few times. The chain combines TRBV23-1 with TRBJ2-7, with D perhaps assigned TRBD1 or TRBD2 (5 bases each). TRBV23-1 carries the ORF label, with uncertain function. This CDR3 contains 11 residues. V was trimmed by 8 bases and J by 6 bases, leaving 11 bases between them. As DNA, the CDR3 is TGCGCCAGCTACCTGGGGGTCGAGCAGTACTTC. Its translation is CASYLGVEQYF.

This clone was recorded a few times. The chain has TRBV10-1 and TRBJ2-2; the D gene is possibly TRBD1 (5 bases). Per germline, CDR1 WNHNN and CDR2 SYGVQD (reference sequence). Trimming stripped 9 bases from V and 5 bases from J, with 10 bases between. The CDR3 loop spans 12 amino acids. CDR3 sequence: CASSRDTGELFF. The CDR3 nucleotides are TGCGCCAGTAGCAGGGATACCGGGGAGCTGTTTTTT.

The J gene is TRBJ2-7, the V gene TRBV29-1; no definite D call. Germline values: CDR1 SQVTM, CDR2 ANQGSEA. The V end was cut by 7 bases, the J end by 5 bases, with 12 bases between. CDR3 length: 11 residues. CDR3 amino acids: CSAKVQDEQYF. The CDR3 DNA follows: TGCAGCGCCAAAGTACAAGACGAGCAGTACTTC.

Only a few counts were recorded for this clone. The rearrangement joins TRBV6-6 to TRBJ1-1, with D perhaps matching TRBD1 (6 bases). Trimming pared 4 bases from V and 1 base from J, leaving 13 bases between. The germline gives CDR1 MNHNY, CDR2 SVGAGI (reference sequence). There are 15 residues in the CDR3. The CDR3 reads CASSSHGTSNTEAFF. The CDR3 coding sequence is TGTGCCAGCAGTTCCCATGGGACATCGAACACTGAAGCTTTCTTT.

This clone appeared a few times. The chain carries TRBV4-3 and TRBJ2-7; D call uncertain. V lost 2 bases and J lost 6, with 11 bases in between. CDR1 and CDR2 (germline): LGHNA, YSLEER. The CDR3 spans 13 residues. The CDR3 spells CASSQIQKGEQYF. The DNA of the CDR3 is TGCGCCAGCAGCCAAATACAGAAAGGCGAGCAGTACTTC.

This clone has a handful of counts. The chain has TRBV7-2 and TRBJ2-3; D gene ambiguous. The V end lost 5 bases, the J end lost 6 bases, and 6 bases lay between the germline ends. The CDR3 totals 11 residues. Germline-derived CDR1 and CDR2 are SGHTA and FQGNSA. CDR3 loop: CASSQADTQYF. The CDR3 DNA reads as TGTGCCAGCAGCCAAGCGGATACGCAGTATTTT.

This clone has just a few counts. The V gene is TRBV21-1, the J gene TRBJ2-3; the table's D call, TRBD2, has no DNA check behind it. TRBV21-1 is shown as a pseudogene. The CDR3 runs to 18 residues. CDR3 sequence reads: CASSYLKVNGGSTDTQYF. DNA of the CDR3: TGTGCCAGCAGCTATCTAAAAGTTAACGGGGGGAGCACAGATACGCAGTATTTT.

The chain has TRBV6-6 and TRBJ2-2; perhaps TRBD1 as D (5 bases). With 2 bases removed from V and 2 bases from J, the gap between germline ends came to 12 bases. The germline V gene has CDR1 MNHNY and CDR2 SVGAGI (reference sequence). The CDR3 contains 16 residues. CDR3 loop: CASSYQGEFNTGELFF. DNA of the CDR3: TGTGCCAGCAGTTACCAAGGGGAATTCAACACCGGGGAGCTGTTTTTT.

V usage is TRBV5-1 and J usage is TRBJ1-2, with TRBD1 matching over 7 bases. Germline V gene sequence: CDR1 SGHRS, CDR2 YFSETQ. The CDR3 runs to 13 residues. J gave up 2 bases and V 7 bases, and 5 bases lay outside the gene matches. The CDR3 DNA reads as TGCGCCAGCCATACGACAGGGAACTATGGCTACACCTTC. Translated: CASHTTGNYGYTF.

This clone has more than one count but fewer than ten. The V call is TRBV2, the J call TRBJ1-4; 8 bases line up with TRBD1. Looked up from germline, CDR1 is SNHLY and CDR2 is FYNNEI. CDR3 size: 14 residues. V lost 6 bases to trimming and J lost 0 bases; unmatched junction nucleotides: 0. The CDR3 coding sequence is TGTGCCAGCAGGACAGGGGCAACTAATGAAAAACTGTTTTTT. Translating it yields CASRTGATNEKLFF.

The table lists this clone with a few counts. J is TRBJ2-5 and V is TRBV19; unclear D gene. The J call is uncertain, as TRBJ2-7 better fits the DNA end. This CDR3 is built from 14 residues. CDR1 is LNHDA, CDR2 SQIVND, per germline (reference sequence). CDR3 DNA sequence: TGTGCCAGTAGTATAGCAGGATCCGGCTACGAGCAGTACTTC. Translated: CASSIAGSGYEQYF.

Here the CDR3 DNA reads TGTGCCAGCAGTTACTCCGGGACAGAAGCCTACGAGCAGTACTTC. Its protein is CASSYSGTEAYEQYF. The genes are TRBV6-5 and TRBJ2-7, with 7 nucleotides matching TRBD1. This CDR3 is 15 amino acids long. With V trimmed by 0 bases and J by 2 bases, 4 bases remained unmatched. Looked up from germline, CDR1 is MNHEY and CDR2 is SVGAGI.

The CDR3 DNA sequence: TGTGCCAGCAGTATCCCGGGGGCGTCATGGCCCCAGCATTTT. It yields the protein CASSIPGASWPQHF. The chain uses TRBV28 and TRBJ1-5; TRBD1 is a possible D gene (6 bases). The V gene lost 5 bases and the J gene lost 9 bases, with 17 bases spanning the gap. The CDR3 is 14 amino acids. Germline CDR1 and CDR2: MDHEN and SYDVKM.

This clone was observed a few times. V gene TRBV5-6 combines with J gene TRBJ1-5; possible D gene TRBD1, 5 bases. V was cut by 1 base and J by 7 bases, with 12 bases left in between. In germline, CDR1 is SGHDT, CDR2 YYEEEE. The CDR3 covers 14 residues. The CDR3 DNA reads TGTGCCAGCAGCTTGTATACGAGGGACCAGCCCCAGCATTTT. Translated: CASSLYTRDQPQHF.

V gene TRBV10-3 combines with J gene TRBJ2-7; D is undetermined. The CDR3 spans 11 residues. Looked up from germline, CDR1 is ENHRY and CDR2 is SYGVKD. V was clipped by 4 bases and J by 6 bases, with 7 bases between them. The CDR3, as DNA: TGTGCCATCAGTGTCCGGGCCGAGCAGTACTTC. Protein: CAISVRAEQYF.

This clone occurred a few times. CDR3 region: CASRTAGEETQYF. The CDR3 DNA reads TGTGCCAGCCGCACGGCGGGGGAAGAGACCCAGTACTTC. V gene TRBV11-2 combines with J gene TRBJ2-5, with 7 nucleotides matching TRBD2. This CDR3 region has 13 residues. Germline V lookup: CDR1 SGHAT, CDR2 FQNNGV. Losses at the gene ends were 8 bases for V and 3 bases for J; bases not matched to a gene: 6. Based on the CDR3 plus reference TRBV11-2 and TRBJ2-5, the full variable domain is EAGVAQSPRYKIIEKRQSVAFWCNPISGHATLYWYQQILGQGPKLLIQFQNNGVVDDSQLPKDRFSAERLKGVDSTLKIQPAKLEDSAVYLCASRTAGEETQYFGPGTRLLVL.

J is TRBJ1-2 and V is TRBV7-2; D not resolved. With 5 bases removed from V and 2 bases from J, the gap between germline ends came to 12 bases. Germline lookup yields CDR1 SGHTA and CDR2 FQGNSA. The CDR3 contains 14 residues. CDR3 sequence reads: CASSTHTVNYGYTF. The CDR3 bases are TGTGCCAGCAGCACACACACGGTGAACTATGGCTACACCTTC. Filled out from reference TRBV7-2 and TRBJ1-2, the complete variable domain reads GAGVSQSPSNKVTEKGKDVELRCDPISGHTALYWYRQSLGQGLEFLIYFQGNSAPDKSGLPSDRFSAERTGGSVSTLTIQRTQQEDSAVYLCASSTHTVNYGYTFGSGTRLTVV.

This chain uses TRBV4-1 with TRBJ2-7, with TRBD2 matching 12 bases. This CDR3 has 16 residues. V dropped 4 bases and J dropped 2; count of bases not matched to a gene: 6. Germline V gene data show CDR1 as MGHRA and CDR2 as YSYEKL. The CDR3, as DNA: TGCGCCAGCAGCCCGCTAGCGGGGGGGGCCGCCTACGAGCAGTACTTC. This gives the protein CASSPLAGGAAYEQYF.